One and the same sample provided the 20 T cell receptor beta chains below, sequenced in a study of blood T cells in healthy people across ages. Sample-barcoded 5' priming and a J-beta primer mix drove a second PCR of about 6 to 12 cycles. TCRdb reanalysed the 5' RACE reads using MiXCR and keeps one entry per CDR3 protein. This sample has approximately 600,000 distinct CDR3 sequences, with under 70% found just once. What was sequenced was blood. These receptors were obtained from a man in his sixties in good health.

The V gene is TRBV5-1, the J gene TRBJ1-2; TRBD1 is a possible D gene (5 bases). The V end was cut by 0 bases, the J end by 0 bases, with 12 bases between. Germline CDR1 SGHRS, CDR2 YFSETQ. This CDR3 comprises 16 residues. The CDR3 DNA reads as TGCGCCAGCAGCTTGGGAGGCGGGGGATCTAACTATGGCTACACCTTC. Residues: CASSLGGGGSNYGYTF.

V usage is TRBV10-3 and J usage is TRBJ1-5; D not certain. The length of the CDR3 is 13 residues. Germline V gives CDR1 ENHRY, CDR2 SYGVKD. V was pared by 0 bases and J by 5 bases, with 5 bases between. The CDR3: CAISESDDQPQHF. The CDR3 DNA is TGTGCCATCAGTGAGTCTGACGATCAGCCCCAGCATTTT.

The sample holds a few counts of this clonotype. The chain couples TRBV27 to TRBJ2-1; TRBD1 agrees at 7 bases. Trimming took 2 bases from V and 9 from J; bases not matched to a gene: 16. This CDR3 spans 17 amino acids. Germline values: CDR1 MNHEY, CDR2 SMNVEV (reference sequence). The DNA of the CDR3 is TGTGCCAGCAGTTTAACAGGGGTCCGGGGTCCGCGGAGTGAGCAGTTCTTC. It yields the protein CASSLTGVRGPRSEQFF.

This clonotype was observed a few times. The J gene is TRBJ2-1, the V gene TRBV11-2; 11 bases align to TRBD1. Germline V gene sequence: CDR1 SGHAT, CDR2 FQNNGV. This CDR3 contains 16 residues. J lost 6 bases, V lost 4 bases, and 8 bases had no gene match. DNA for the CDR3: TGTGCCAGCAGCTCGTGGGCGGGGACAGGGGGCAATGAGCAGTTCTTC. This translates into CASSSWAGTGGNEQFF.

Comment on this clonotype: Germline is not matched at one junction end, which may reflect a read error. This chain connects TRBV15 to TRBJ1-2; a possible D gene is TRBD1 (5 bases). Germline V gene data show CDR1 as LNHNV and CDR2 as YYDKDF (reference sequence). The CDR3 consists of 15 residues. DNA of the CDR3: TGTGCCACCAGCAGGCGGGACGGTTCTAACTACGGCTACACCTTC. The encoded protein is CATSRRDGSNYGYTF.

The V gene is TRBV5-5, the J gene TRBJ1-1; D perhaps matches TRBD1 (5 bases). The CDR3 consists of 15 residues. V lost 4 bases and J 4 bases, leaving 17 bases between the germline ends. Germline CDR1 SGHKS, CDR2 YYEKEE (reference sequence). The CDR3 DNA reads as TGTGCCAGCAGCCCCCGGGGGGGTAGGGGCACTGAAGCTTTCTTT. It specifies CASSPRGGRGTEAFF.

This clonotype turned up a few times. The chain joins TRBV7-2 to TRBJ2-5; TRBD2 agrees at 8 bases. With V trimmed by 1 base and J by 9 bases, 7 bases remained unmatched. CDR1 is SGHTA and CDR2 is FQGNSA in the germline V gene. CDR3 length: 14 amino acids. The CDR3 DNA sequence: TGTGCCAGCAGCTTAGTCAGTAGCGGGGAGTCCCAGTACTTC. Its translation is CASSLVSSGESQYF.

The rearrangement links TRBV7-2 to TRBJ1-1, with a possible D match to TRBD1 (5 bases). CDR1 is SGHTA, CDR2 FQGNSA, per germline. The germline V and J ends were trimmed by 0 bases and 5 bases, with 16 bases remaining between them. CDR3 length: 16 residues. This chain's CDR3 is CASSLAGSGIGTEAFF. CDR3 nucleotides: TGTGCCAGCAGCTTAGCGGGCTCAGGGATAGGGACTGAAGCTTTCTTT.

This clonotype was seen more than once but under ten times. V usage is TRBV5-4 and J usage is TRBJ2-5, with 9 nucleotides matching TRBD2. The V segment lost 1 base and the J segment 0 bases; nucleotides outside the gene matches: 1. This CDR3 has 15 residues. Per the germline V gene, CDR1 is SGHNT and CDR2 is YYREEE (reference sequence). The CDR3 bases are TGTGCCAGCAGCTTGACTAGCGGGTACCAAGAGACCCAGTACTTC. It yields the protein CASSLTSGYQETQYF.

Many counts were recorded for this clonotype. CDR3 loop: CASSLGQGTYNEQFF. DNA of the CDR3: TGCGCCAGCAGCCTAGGACAGGGGACCTACAATGAGCAGTTCTTC. The chain employs TRBV5-1 and TRBJ2-1; 9 nucleotides match TRBD1. Germline V CDR1 and CDR2: SGHRS, YFSETQ. CDR3 size: 15 residues. With V trimmed by 4 bases and J by 2 bases, 4 bases remained unmatched. Combining the CDR3 with reference TRBV5-1 and TRBJ2-1 gives the whole variable domain KAGVTQTPRYLIKTRGQQVTLSCSPISGHRSVSWYQQTPGQGLQFLFEYFSETQRNKGNFPGRFSGRQFSNSRSEMNVSTLELGDSALYLCASSLGQGTYNEQFFGPGTRLTVL.

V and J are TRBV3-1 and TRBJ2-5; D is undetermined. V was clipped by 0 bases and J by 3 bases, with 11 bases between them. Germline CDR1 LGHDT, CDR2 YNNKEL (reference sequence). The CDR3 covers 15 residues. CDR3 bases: TGTGCCAGCAGCCAAGATTGGCTAGTCGAAGAGACCCAGTACTTC. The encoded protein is CASSQDWLVEETQYF.

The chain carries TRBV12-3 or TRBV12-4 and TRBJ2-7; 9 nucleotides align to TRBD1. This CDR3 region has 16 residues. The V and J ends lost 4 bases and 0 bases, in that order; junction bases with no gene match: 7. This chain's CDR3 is CASSSGQGGSSYEQYF. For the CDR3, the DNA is TGTGCCAGCAGTTCGGGACAGGGAGGAAGCTCCTACGAGCAGTACTTC.

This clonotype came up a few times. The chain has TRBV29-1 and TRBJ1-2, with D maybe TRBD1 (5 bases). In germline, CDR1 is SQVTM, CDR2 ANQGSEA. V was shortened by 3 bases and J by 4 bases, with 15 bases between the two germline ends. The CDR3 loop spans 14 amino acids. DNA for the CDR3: TGCAGCGTTGAGGACCCCAGGGTGGGCTATGGCTACACCTTC. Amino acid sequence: CSVEDPRVGYGYTF.

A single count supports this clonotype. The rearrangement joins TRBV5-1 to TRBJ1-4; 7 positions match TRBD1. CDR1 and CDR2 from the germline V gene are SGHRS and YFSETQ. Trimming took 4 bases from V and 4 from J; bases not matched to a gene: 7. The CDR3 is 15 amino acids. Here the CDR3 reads CASSPAGQRNEKLFF. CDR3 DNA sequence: TGCGCCAGCAGCCCGGCGGGACAGCGTAATGAAAAACTGTTTTTT.

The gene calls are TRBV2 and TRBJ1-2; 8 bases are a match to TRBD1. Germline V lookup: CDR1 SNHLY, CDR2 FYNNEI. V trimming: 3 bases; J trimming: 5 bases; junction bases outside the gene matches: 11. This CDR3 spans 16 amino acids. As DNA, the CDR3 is TGTGCCAGCAGTGAGGGGACAGGTGGGTCGAGGTATGGCTACACCTTC. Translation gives CASSEGTGGSRYGYTF.

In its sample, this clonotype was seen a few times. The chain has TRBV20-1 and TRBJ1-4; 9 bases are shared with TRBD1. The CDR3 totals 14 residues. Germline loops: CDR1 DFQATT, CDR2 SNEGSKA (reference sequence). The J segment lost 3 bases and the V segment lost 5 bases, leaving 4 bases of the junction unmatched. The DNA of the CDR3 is TGCAGTGCTGCCTGGACAGGGGCTAATGAAAAACTGTTTTTT. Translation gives CSAAWTGANEKLFF.

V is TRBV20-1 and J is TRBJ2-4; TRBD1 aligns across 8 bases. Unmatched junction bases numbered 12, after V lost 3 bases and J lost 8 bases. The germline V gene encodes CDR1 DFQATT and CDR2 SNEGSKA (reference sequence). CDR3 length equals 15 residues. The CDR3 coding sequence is TGCAGTGCTAGCGGAGGGGGGCAGGGGGCCTACATTCAGTACTTC. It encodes CSASGGGQGAYIQYF.

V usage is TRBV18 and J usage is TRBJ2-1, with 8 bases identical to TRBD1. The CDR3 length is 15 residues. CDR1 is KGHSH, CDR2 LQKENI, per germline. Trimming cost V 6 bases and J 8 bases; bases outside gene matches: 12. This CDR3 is CASSPQTGVVDEQFF. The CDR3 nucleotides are TGTGCCAGCTCGCCGCAGACAGGGGTGGTGGATGAGCAGTTCTTC. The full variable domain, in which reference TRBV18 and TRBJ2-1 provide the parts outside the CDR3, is NAGVMQNPRHLVRRRGQEARLRCSPMKGHSHVYWYRQLPEEGLKFMVYLQKENIIDESGMPKERFSAEFPKEGPSILRIQQVVRGDSAAYFCASSPQTGVVDEQFFGPGTRLTVL.

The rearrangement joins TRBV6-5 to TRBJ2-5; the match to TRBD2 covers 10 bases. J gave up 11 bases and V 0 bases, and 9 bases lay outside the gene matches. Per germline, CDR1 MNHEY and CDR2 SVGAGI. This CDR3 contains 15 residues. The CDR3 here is CASSYSERGGPKQYF. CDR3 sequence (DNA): TGTGCCAGCAGTTACTCTGAGCGGGGGGGCCCCAAGCAGTACTTC.

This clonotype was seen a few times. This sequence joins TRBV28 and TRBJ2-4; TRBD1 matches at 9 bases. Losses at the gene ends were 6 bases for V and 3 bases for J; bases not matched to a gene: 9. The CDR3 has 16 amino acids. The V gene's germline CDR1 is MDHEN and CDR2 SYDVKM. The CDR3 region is CASRQPGQGGKNIQYF. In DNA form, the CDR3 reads TGTGCCAGCAGGCAGCCGGGACAGGGCGGCAAAAACATTCAGTACTTC.